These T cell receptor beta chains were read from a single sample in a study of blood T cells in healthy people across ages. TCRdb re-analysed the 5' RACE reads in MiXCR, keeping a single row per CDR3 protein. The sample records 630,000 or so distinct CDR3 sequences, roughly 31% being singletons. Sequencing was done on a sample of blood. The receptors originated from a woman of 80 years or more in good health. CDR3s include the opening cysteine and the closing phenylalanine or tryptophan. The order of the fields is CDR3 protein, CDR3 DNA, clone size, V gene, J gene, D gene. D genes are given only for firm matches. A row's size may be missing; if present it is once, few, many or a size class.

CDR3 protein: CASSLQGTTYGQYF; CDR3 DNA: TGTGCCAGCAGCTTACAGGGGACCACCTACGGGCAGTACTTC; clone size: few; V gene: TRBV5-4; J gene: TRBJ2-7; D gene: TRBD1
CDR3 protein: CASSRTGTYGTDTQYF; CDR3 DNA: TGTGCCAGCAGCCGAACGGGGACGTACGGCACAGATACGCAGTATTTT; clone size: many; V gene: TRBV7-6; J gene: TRBJ2-3; D gene: NA
CDR3 protein: CASSTTGGIDGYTF; CDR3 DNA: TGTGCCAGCAGCACGACAGGGGGTATCGATGGCTACACCTTC; clone size: NA; V gene: TRBV7-2; J gene: TRBJ1-2; D gene: TRBD1
CDR3 protein: CASSLEGTGHDEQFF; CDR3 DNA: TGTGCCAGCAGCTTAGAAGGGACAGGGCATGATGAGCAGTTCTTC; clone size: few; V gene: TRBV7-9; J gene: TRBJ2-1; D gene: TRBD1
CDR3 protein: CASSGQGSSYSEQFF; CDR3 DNA: TGCGCCAGCAGCGGACAGGGGTCTTCCTACAGTGAGCAGTTCTTC; clone size: few; V gene: TRBV5-1; J gene: TRBJ2-1; D gene: TRBD1
CDR3 protein: CAIGETSFSEQYF; CDR3 DNA: TGTGCCATCGGGGAGACTAGCTTCAGCGAGCAGTACTTC; clone size: many; V gene: TRBV10-3; J gene: TRBJ2-7; D gene: TRBD2
CDR3 protein: CAGKRGLLNTEAFF; CDR3 DNA: TGTGCCGGCAAGAGGGGACTTTTGAACACTGAAGCTTTCTTT; clone size: NA; V gene: TRBV12-3/TRBV12-4; J gene: TRBJ1-1; D gene: NA
CDR3 protein: CAWSVLSGKSNQPQHF; CDR3 DNA: TGTGCCTGGAGTGTCCTTTCGGGGAAGAGCAATCAGCCCCAGCATTTT; clone size: NA; V gene: TRBV30; J gene: TRBJ1-5; D gene: NA
CDR3 protein: CSGRSGGEYEQYF; CDR3 DNA: TGCAGCGGACGGAGCGGGGGGGAGTACGAGCAGTACTTC; clone size: few; V gene: TRBV29-1; J gene: TRBJ2-7; D gene: TRBD2
CDR3 protein: CASSPTRSSYEQYF; CDR3 DNA: TGTGCCAGCTCGCCGACGCGGAGCTCCTACGAGCAGTACTTC; clone size: many; V gene: TRBV18; J gene: TRBJ2-7; D gene: NA
CDR3 protein: CSAIRDSPYNEQFF; CDR3 DNA: TGCAGTGCCATCCGGGACAGCCCCTACAATGAGCAGTTCTTC; clone size: many; V gene: TRBV20-1; J gene: TRBJ2-1; D gene: TRBD1
CDR3 protein: CASSGPGQVSTEAFF; CDR3 DNA: TGTGCCAGCAGCGGACCGGGACAAGTCAGTACTGAAGCTTTCTTT; clone size: NA; V gene: TRBV5-8; J gene: TRBJ1-1; D gene: NA
CDR3 protein: CSARPGGRETQYF; CDR3 DNA: TGCAGTGCCCGCCCCGGGGGCCGGGAGACCCAGTACTTC; clone size: NA; V gene: TRBV20-1; J gene: TRBJ2-5; D gene: NA
CDR3 protein: CSTSTQETQYF; CDR3 DNA: TGCAGTACCAGCACCCAAGAGACCCAGTACTTC; clone size: few; V gene: TRBV20-1; J gene: TRBJ2-5; D gene: NA
CDR3 protein: CAGSSLDRVVDQPQHF; CDR3 DNA: TGTGCCGGCAGCTCCTTGGACAGGGTGGTCGATCAGCCCCAGCATTTT; clone size: NA; V gene: TRBV7-2; J gene: TRBJ1-5; D gene: TRBD1
CDR3 protein: CASSGRPTGTSVSYNEQFF; CDR3 DNA: TGTGCCAGCAGCGGACGACCCACCGGGACTAGCGTCTCCTACAATGAGCAGTTCTTC; clone size: many; V gene: TRBV7-9; J gene: TRBJ2-1; D gene: TRBD2
CDR3 protein: CASSPTGESSYEQYF; CDR3 DNA: TGTGCCAGCAGTCCGACAGGGGAGAGCTCCTACGAGCAGTACTTC; clone size: many; V gene: TRBV6-6; J gene: TRBJ2-7; D gene: TRBD1
CDR3 protein: CASRYRGLDSYEQYF; CDR3 DNA: TGTGCCAGCAGATACAGGGGCCTCGATTCCTACGAGCAGTACTTC; clone size: NA; V gene: TRBV28; J gene: TRBJ2-7; D gene: TRBD1
CDR3 protein: CASGPQAETQYF; CDR3 DNA: TGTGCCAGCGGACCCCAGGCTGAGACCCAGTACTTC; clone size: many; V gene: TRBV10-3; J gene: TRBJ2-5; D gene: NA
CDR3 protein: CASSLRDGQYNEQFF; CDR3 DNA: TGTGCCAGCAGCTTAAGGGACGGACAATACAATGAGCAGTTCTTC; clone size: NA; V gene: TRBV11-2; J gene: TRBJ2-1; D gene: NA
CDR3 protein: CASSSRQGSNQPQHF; CDR3 DNA: TGTGCCAGCAGCTCTAGACAAGGAAGCAATCAGCCCCAGCATTTT; clone size: many; V gene: TRBV7-8; J gene: TRBJ1-5; D gene: NA
CDR3 protein: CASSPGVVEQFF; CDR3 DNA: TGTGCCAGCAGCCCAGGCGTGGTTGAGCAGTTCTTC; clone size: NA; V gene: TRBV9; J gene: TRBJ2-1; D gene: NA
CDR3 protein: CASSFQKGGQDTQYF; CDR3 DNA: TGTGCCAGCAGTTTCCAGAAAGGGGGGCAAGATACGCAGTATTTT; clone size: NA; V gene: TRBV28; J gene: TRBJ2-3; D gene: NA
CDR3 protein: CASSVGGGMNTGELFF; CDR3 DNA: TGCGCCAGCAGCGTGGGGGGGGGTATGAACACCGGGGAGCTGTTTTTT; clone size: NA; V gene: TRBV4-3; J gene: TRBJ2-2; D gene: TRBD2
CDR3 protein: CASSSWTVNYGYTF; CDR3 DNA: TGTGCCAGCAGCTCCTGGACAGTAAACTATGGCTACACCTTC; clone size: many; V gene: TRBV5-6; J gene: TRBJ1-2; D gene: NA
CDR3 protein: CAWSALAASYEQYF; CDR3 DNA: TGTGCCTGGAGTGCACTTGCGGCCTCCTACGAGCAGTACTTC; clone size: NA; V gene: TRBV30; J gene: TRBJ2-7; D gene: NA
CDR3 protein: CASSLYGLTEAFF; CDR3 DNA: TGTGCCAGCAGCTTATACGGGCTCACTGAAGCTTTCTTT; clone size: few; V gene: TRBV7-9; J gene: TRBJ1-1; D gene: NA
CDR3 protein: CASSIRGTNQPQHF; CDR3 DNA: TGTGCCAGTAGTATTAGGGGAACCAATCAGCCCCAGCATTTT; clone size: NA; V gene: TRBV19; J gene: TRBJ1-5; D gene: NA
CDR3 protein: CAISSGTTGFYGYTF; CDR3 DNA: TGTGCCATCAGTTCCGGGACGACGGGGTTCTATGGCTACACCTTC; clone size: NA; V gene: TRBV10-3; J gene: TRBJ1-2; D gene: NA
CDR3 protein: CASSFKLAAFPYEQYF; CDR3 DNA: TGTGCCAGCAGCTTTAAACTAGCGGCGTTCCCCTACGAGCAGTACTTC; clone size: NA; V gene: TRBV7-8; J gene: TRBJ2-7; D gene: TRBD2
CDR3 protein: CASRLAPADTQYF; CDR3 DNA: TGTGCCAGCAGGCTAGCCCCCGCAGATACGCAGTATTTT; clone size: NA; V gene: TRBV7-2; J gene: TRBJ2-3; D gene: NA
CDR3 protein: CASNILRETQYF; CDR3 DNA: TGTGCCAGCAATATCCTTAGGGAGACCCAGTACTTC; clone size: many; V gene: TRBV2; J gene: TRBJ2-5; D gene: NA
CDR3 protein: CSAPGDTQYF; CDR3 DNA: TGCAGTGCTCCAGGGGATACGCAGTATTTT; clone size: few; V gene: TRBV20-1; J gene: TRBJ2-3; D gene: NA